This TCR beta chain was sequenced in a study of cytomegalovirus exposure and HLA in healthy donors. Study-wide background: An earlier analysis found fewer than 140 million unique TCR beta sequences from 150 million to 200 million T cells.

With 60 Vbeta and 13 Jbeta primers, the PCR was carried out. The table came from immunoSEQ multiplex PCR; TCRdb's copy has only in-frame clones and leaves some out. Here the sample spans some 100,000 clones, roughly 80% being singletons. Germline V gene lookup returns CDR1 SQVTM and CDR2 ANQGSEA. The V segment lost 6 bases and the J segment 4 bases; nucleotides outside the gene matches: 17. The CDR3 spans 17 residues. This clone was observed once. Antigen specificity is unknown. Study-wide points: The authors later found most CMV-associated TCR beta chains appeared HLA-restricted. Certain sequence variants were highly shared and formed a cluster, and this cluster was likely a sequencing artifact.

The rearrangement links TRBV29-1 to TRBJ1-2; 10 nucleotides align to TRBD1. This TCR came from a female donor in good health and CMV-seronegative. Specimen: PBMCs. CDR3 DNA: TGCAGCGTCACCGGGACAGGGGATCGCCTGGCAATCTATGGCTACACCTTC. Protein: CSVTGTGDRLAIYGYTF.